This paragraph reports one TCR beta chain. As yet, its antigen is unknown. In germline, CDR1 is SGHVS, CDR2 FNYEAQ. The CDR3 has 13 residues. The germline V and J ends were trimmed by 0 bases and 4 bases, with 4 bases remaining between them. The sample belongs to a study of cytomegalovirus exposure and HLA in healthy donors. Every donor was a healthy person donating bone marrow. Findings and limits, study-wide: Later analysis suggested most CMV-associated TCR beta chains were HLA-restricted. Indistinguishable V segments such as TRBV6-2 and TRBV6-3 were excluded. For most subjects, TCR beta sequences were reported to predict HLA-A and HLA-B alleles with accuracy.

The PCR employed 60 Vbeta primers together with 13 Jbeta primers. Repertoires were generated with immunoSEQ multiplex PCR, while TCRdb's copy carries only in-frame clones and drops some. This table holds more than 85,000 clones, less than 70% found once. This chain uses TRBV7-6 with TRBJ1-5, with D uncertain. The receptor was derived from a woman in her sixties or seventies in good health and CMV-seropositive. The sequenced sample consisted of PBMCs. The CDR3 sequence: CASSLAQNQPQHF. The CDR3 nucleotides read TGTGCCAGCAGCTTAGCGCAGAATCAGCCCCAGCATTTT.